The TCR beta chain described here comes from a study of T cells after yellow fever vaccination. This clonotype occurred many times. Each CDR3 protein gets one entry after TCRdb re-called the 5' RACE reads with MiXCR. This sample has 150,000 or so distinct CDR3 sequences, with about 7% found just once. Germline assignment: CDR1 SGHNT and CDR2 YYREEE (reference sequence). CDR3 length: 15 amino acids. V trimming: 4 bases; J trimming: 7 bases; junction bases outside the gene matches: 5. This TCR was sampled from a man aged 18 to 29 who received the YFV17D yellow fever vaccine. This rearrangement joins TRBV5-4 to TRBJ2-3, with 14 bases lining up with TRBD2. Sample: CD4+ T cells sorted from PBMCs, taken 5 days after the first yellow fever vaccination. The CDR3 protein is CASSAGTSGGNTQYF. DNA of the CDR3: TGTGCCAGCAGCGCCGGGACTAGCGGGGGTAATACGCAGTATTTT.